These T cell receptor beta chains were read from a single sample in a study of T cell responses to AZD1222 COVID-19 vaccine. Libraries were prepared by immunoSEQ multiplex PCR; TCRdb keeps only in-frame clonotypes and omits some of them. Of fewer than 150,000 clones detected, approximately 85% appear once; the ten largest clones hold around 6%. Sample: peripheral blood, taken on day 0 of AZD1222 vaccination. Receptors were obtained from an adult in good health. CDR3s include the opening cysteine and the closing phenylalanine or tryptophan. The order of the fields is D gene, V gene, clone size, J gene, CDR3 DNA, CDR3 protein. The D gene is left open where the match is weak. Clone size appears in some rows only: once, few, many, or a class for an expanded clone.

-	TRBV19	-	TRBJ2-2	TGTGCCAGTAGTCGGCGGGGGCTGAACACCGGGGAGCTGTTTTTT	CASSRRGLNTGELFF
-	TRBV4-1	-	TRBJ1-2	TGCGCCAGCAGCCAAGATGCGGGGTCCTATGGCTACACCTTC	CASSQDAGSYGYTF
TRBD1	TRBV4-2	-	TRBJ1-5	TGTGCCAGCAGCCAAGGGGGGGGCAGGGGGCTTGTTCAGCCCCAGCATTTT	CASSQGGGRGLVQPQHF
-	TRBV4-1	few	TRBJ1-2	TGCGCCAGCAGCCAAAAGACACTTTACTATGGCTACACCTTC	CASSQKTLYYGYTF
-	TRBV24-1	once	TRBJ2-3	TGTGCCACCGGGGGGCGGGGGAGCACAGATACGCAGTATTTT	CATGGRGSTDTQYF
-	TRBV5-4	-	TRBJ1-2	TGTGCCAGCAGCTTGGGCGGGGGCGTGTATGGCTACACCTTC	CASSLGGGVYGYTF
-	TRBV24-1	-	TRBJ2-1	TGTGCCACCAGTGATTTGACCCAGGGCTACAATGAGCAGTTCTTC	CATSDLTQGYNEQFF
-	TRBV18	-	TRBJ1-6	TGTGCCAGCTCGCCGGGGGGTCGGAATTCACCCCTCCACTTT	CASSPGGRNSPLHF
-	TRBV5-1	-	TRBJ1-6	TGCGCCAGCAGCGGGCTTAATTCACCCCTCCACTTT	CASSGLNSPLHF
-	TRBV9	-	TRBJ2-5	TGTGCCAGCAGCGTAGTTGGTACCTCCCAAGAGACCCAGTACTTC	CASSVVGTSQETQYF
-	TRBV5-1	-	TRBJ1-5	TGCGCCAGCAGCTTGAATTGGGGAGGCAATCAGCCCCAGCATTTT	CASSLNWGGNQPQHF
-	TRBV15	-	TRBJ1-6	TGTGCCACCGCCGGTGGGAGGACTTCACCCCTCCACTTT	CATAGGRTSPLHF
TRBD2	TRBV11-3	-	TRBJ2-7	TGTGCCAGCAGCTTAGTTTCTAGCGGGGGCCCATACGTTGGGGAGCAGTACTTC	CASSLVSSGGPYVGEQYF
TRBD1	TRBV5-4	-	TRBJ2-5	TGTGCCAGCAGCCTTGTTCCCGGGACAGGTGATCAAGAGACCCAGTACTTC	CASSLVPGTGDQETQYF
-	TRBV2	-	TRBJ2-5	TGTGCCAGCAGTGAACGACCCAGCTGGGAGACCCAGTACTTC	CASSERPSWETQYF
-	TRBV5-1	-	TRBJ1-1	TGCGCCAGCAGTTTTTTGGGTCCCGGGACACCGAACACTGAAGCTTTCTTT	CASSFLGPGTPNTEAFF
TRBD1	TRBV5-6	-	TRBJ1-2	TGTGCCAGCAGCTCAATTCCGGGACAGGGCAGTGGTGGCTACACCTTC	CASSSIPGQGSGGYTF
TRBD1	TRBV19	-	TRBJ1-5	TGTGCCAGTGCTTCAGGGGGGAATAGCAATCAGCCCCAGCATTTT	CASASGGNSNQPQHF
-	TRBV21-1	-	TRBJ1-1	TGTGCCAGCAGCAAACCAAGCATGAACACTGAAGCTTTCTTT	CASSKPSMNTEAFF
-	TRBV10-3	-	TRBJ1-2	TGTGCCATCAGTGAGTCCACCTTGAACTATGGCTACACCTTC	CAISESTLNYGYTF
-	TRBV28	-	TRBJ1-1	TGTGCCAGCCGGCGGACTCATAAGGGGACTGAAGCTTTCTTT	CASRRTHKGTEAFF
-	TRBV28	-	TRBJ2-7	TGTGCCAGCAGTTTGGGGGTACGGGCTGACGAGCAGTACTTC	CASSLGVRADEQYF
-	TRBV7-8	-	TRBJ2-2	TGTGCCAGCAGCCTCTACAGAGACACCGGGGAGCTGTTTTTT	CASSLYRDTGELFF
TRBD1	TRBV29-1	-	TRBJ1-5	TGCAGCGTTAGAGGGGACAGGATCAATCAGCCCCAGCATTTT	CSVRGDRINQPQHF
-	TRBV19	once	TRBJ1-1	TGTGCCAGTAGTATCTCCGTAGGCATTGTACGGACTGAAGCTTTCTTT	CASSISVGIVRTEAFF
TRBD2	TRBV5-5	-	TRBJ2-1	TGTGCCAGCAGCCGGACTAGCGAAAGCTACAATGAGCAGTTCTTC	CASSRTSESYNEQFF
-	TRBV9	-	TRBJ2-1	TGTGCCAGCAGCGTAGCAGGGGAGGTAAATGAGCAGTTCTTC	CASSVAGEVNEQFF
-	TRBV5-1	-	TRBJ1-1	TGCGCCAGCAGCCCCGACCTGAACACTGAAGCTTTCTTT	CASSPDLNTEAFF
TRBD1	TRBV5-1	-	TRBJ2-1	TGCGCCAGCAGGAAACCGACAGGGGGCGCGAACGGTAGCTCCTACAATGAGCAGTTCTTC	CASRKPTGGANGSSYNEQFF
-	TRBV18	-	TRBJ1-1	TGTGCCAGCTCACCAATCCTGGGCAGAGTCACTGAAGCTTTCTTT	CASSPILGRVTEAFF
-	TRBV20-1	-	TRBJ1-3	TGCAGTGCTAGTGGGCCCCGTGCCATATATTTT	CSASGPRAIYF
TRBD1	TRBV28	-	TRBJ2-7	TGTGCCAGCGATACTAACAGGGGATCCAACGAGCAGTACTTC	CASDTNRGSNEQYF
-	TRBV28	-	TRBJ2-7	TGTGCCAGCAGTGGAACGGGCCCCTACGAGCAGTACTTC	CASSGTGPYEQYF
-	TRBV6-1	-	TRBJ2-4	TGTGCCAGCAGTGTTCAAAGTGGACTAGCCAAAAACATTCAGTACTTC	CASSVQSGLAKNIQYF
-	TRBV7-2	-	TRBJ2-7	TGTGCCAGCAGCTTAGCCCATATGGGGGGATTCTACGAGCAGTACTTC	CASSLAHMGGFYEQYF
TRBD1	TRBV6-5	-	TRBJ1-4	TGTGCCAGCAGTTATAACAGGGGGAATGAAAAACTGTTTTTT	CASSYNRGNEKLFF
-	TRBV7-9	-	TRBJ2-1	TGTGCCAGCAGCTCGGACAGCTACAATGAGCAGTTCTTC	CASSSDSYNEQFF
-	TRBV12-5	-	TRBJ1-4	TGTGCTAGTGGTTTCCAAGGACGGATTAATGAAAAACTGTTTTTT	CASGFQGRINEKLFF
-	TRBV6-5	-	TRBJ1-1	TGTGCCAGCAGTTACGGACAGACAATAGCCACTGAAGCTTTCTTT	CASSYGQTIATEAFF
TRBD2	TRBV5-1	-	TRBJ2-7	TGCGCCAGCAGCTGGGGGGGATCCTACGAGCAGTACTTC	CASSWGGSYEQYF
TRBD1	TRBV7-2	-	TRBJ1-1	TGTGCCAGCAGCTCGACGACAGGGGGGAACACTGAAGCTTTCTTT	CASSSTTGGNTEAFF
-	TRBV7-3	-	TRBJ1-6	TGTGCCAGCAGCTCACACATGGGAGTCCCTAGGGGTTCACCCCTCCACTTT	CASSSHMGVPRGSPLHF
TRBD1	TRBV7-6	few	TRBJ2-1	TGTGCCAGCAGCTTAAGAGTGCCAGGGGGCTCTCGGGATGAGCAGTTCTTC	CASSLRVPGGSRDEQFF
-	TRBV5-1	-	TRBJ1-5	TGCGCCAGCAGCCCTTCCGGGTCCTACAATCAGCCCCAGCATTTT	CASSPSGSYNQPQHF
-	TRBV28	-	TRBJ1-1	TGTGCCAGTACAGCCGGGTCTCCAATCACTGAAGCTTTCTTT	CASTAGSPITEAFF
-	TRBV11-3	-	TRBJ2-2	TGTGCCAGCAGCCTTAGATCGGGCGGGGAGCTGTTTTTT	CASSLRSGGELFF
TRBD1	TRBV9	-	TRBJ1-5	TGTGCCAGCAGCGTAGGGGACAGTAGCAATCAGCCCCAGCATTTT	CASSVGDSSNQPQHF
TRBD1	TRBV5-1	-	TRBJ1-1	TGCGCCAGCAGACATGACAGGGGGACTACTGAAGCTTTCTTT	CASRHDRGTTEAFF
-	TRBV7-9	-	TRBJ2-2	TGTGCCAGCAGCGCCCGGGGCTTTGCGAACACCGGGGAGCTGTTTTTT	CASSARGFANTGELFF